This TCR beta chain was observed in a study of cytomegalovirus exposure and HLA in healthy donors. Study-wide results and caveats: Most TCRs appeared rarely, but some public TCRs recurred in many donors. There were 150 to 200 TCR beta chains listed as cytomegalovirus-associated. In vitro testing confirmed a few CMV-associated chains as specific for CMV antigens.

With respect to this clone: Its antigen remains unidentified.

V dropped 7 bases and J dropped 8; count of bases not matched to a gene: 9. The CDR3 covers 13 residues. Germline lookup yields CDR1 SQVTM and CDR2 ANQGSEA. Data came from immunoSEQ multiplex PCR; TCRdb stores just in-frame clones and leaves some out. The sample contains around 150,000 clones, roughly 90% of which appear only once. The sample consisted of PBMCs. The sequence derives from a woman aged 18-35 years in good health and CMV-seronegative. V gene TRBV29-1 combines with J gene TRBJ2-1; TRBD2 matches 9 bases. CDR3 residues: CSASGIRGDEQFF. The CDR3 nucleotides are TGCAGCGCTAGCGGGATTAGAGGGGATGAGCAGTTCTTC.